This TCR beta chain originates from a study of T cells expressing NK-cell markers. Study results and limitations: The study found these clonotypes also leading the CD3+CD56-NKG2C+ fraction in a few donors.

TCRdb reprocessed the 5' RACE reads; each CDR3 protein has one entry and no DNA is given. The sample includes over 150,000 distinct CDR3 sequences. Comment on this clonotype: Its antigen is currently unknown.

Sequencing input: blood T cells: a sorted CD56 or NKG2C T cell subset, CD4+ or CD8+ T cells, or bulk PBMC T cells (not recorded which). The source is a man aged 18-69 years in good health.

Here the CDR3 reads CASSEGKESSYEQYF. The chain joins TRBV28 to TRBJ2-7; the D gene TCRdb calls, TRBD1, cannot be checked with no DNA. The length of the CDR3 is 15 residues. The germline CDR1 and CDR2 sequences are MDHEN and SYDVKM.